A selection of T cell receptor beta chains follows, all from one sample in a study of cytomegalovirus exposure and HLA in healthy donors. The repertoire was sequenced with immunoSEQ multiplex PCR; TCRdb's copy has only in-frame clones and lacks some. This table holds some 97,000 clones, around 74% found once. Specimen: PBMCs. These receptors came from a male donor in good health and CMV-seropositive. The CDR3 runs from the conserved cysteine through the conserved F or W. A D gene is named only where the DNA matches it firmly. Only part of the rows carry a size: once, few, many, or a class if the clone is expanded.

TRBJ2-5	TRBD2	TRBV25-1	once	CASSELAGDHLGTQYF	TGTGCCAGCAGTGAACTAGCGGGGGATCATCTTGGGACCCAGTACTTC
TRBJ2-7	TRBD1	TRBV7-8	many	CASSSTGDSPPVEQYF	TGTGCCAGCAGCTCGACCGGGGACAGCCCTCCGGTCGAGCAGTACTTC
TRBJ2-1	-	TRBV9	-	CASSVGRGTTYNEQFF	TGTGCCAGCAGCGTAGGACGGGGTACTACCTACAATGAGCAGTTCTTC
TRBJ1-1	-	TRBV19	-	CASSMGRDTEAFF	TGTGCCAGTAGTATGGGCAGGGACACTGAAGCTTTCTTT
TRBJ1-4	TRBD1	TRBV5-1	once	CASSLNPGQVGEKLFF	TGCGCCAGCAGCCTCAACCCGGGACAGGTTGGGGAAAAACTGTTTTTT
TRBJ2-5	-	TRBV2	-	CASSRGADETQYF	TGTGCCAGCAGTCGGGGGGCAGATGAGACCCAGTACTTC
TRBJ2-7	TRBD2	TRBV4-1	-	CASSQGGLAGYEQYF	TGCGCCAGCAGCCAGGGCGGACTAGCGGGGTACGAGCAGTACTTC
TRBJ2-7	TRBD1	TRBV15	-	CATSREEEGASSYEQYF	TGTGCCACCAGCAGAGAAGAAGAGGGGGCTAGCTCCTACGAGCAGTACTTC
TRBJ2-3	-	TRBV14	few	CASSQATDTQYF	TGTGCCAGCAGCCAAGCAACAGATACGCAGTATTTT
TRBJ2-7	-	TRBV25-1	-	CASSERQGSYEQYF	TGTGCCAGCAGTGAACGGCAGGGCTCCTACGAGCAGTACTTC
TRBJ1-5	TRBD1	TRBV19	-	CASREVWAGQENQPQHF	TGTGCCAGTCGGGAAGTCTGGGCGGGACAGGAGAATCAGCCCCAGCATTTT
TRBJ2-7	TRBD1	TRBV29-1	-	CSVLTGKTYEQYF	TGCAGCGTACTGACAGGGAAAACCTACGAGCAGTACTTC
TRBJ2-5	-	TRBV5-1	-	CASSLEPTQETQYF	TGCGCCAGCAGCTTAGAGCCAACCCAAGAGACCCAGTACTTC
TRBJ1-4	-	TRBV6-5	-	CASSYSRGFEKLFF	TGTGCCAGCAGTTACTCGAGGGGGTTTGAAAAACTGTTTTTT
TRBJ1-2	-	TRBV11-2	once	CASSLGPVTRNYGYTF	TGTGCCAGCAGCTTAGGCCCCGTTACCAGGAACTATGGCTACACCTTC
TRBJ2-1	-	TRBV2	once	CASSLRVADNEQFF	TGTGCCAGCAGTCTCCGGGTGGCGGACAATGAGCAGTTCTTC
TRBJ1-1	-	TRBV30	-	CAWSVGGGVTEAFF	TGTGCCTGGAGTGTAGGGGGGGGAGTGACTGAAGCTTTCTTT
TRBJ2-7	TRBD1	TRBV10-2	-	CASSEDRAYEQYF	TGCGCCAGCAGTGAGGACAGGGCCTACGAGCAGTACTTC
TRBJ1-1	TRBD1	TRBV30	few	CAWSRRTGVMNTEAFF	TGTGCCTGGAGCCGCAGGACAGGGGTTATGAACACTGAAGCTTTCTTT
TRBJ2-3	-	TRBV9	once	CASSPRGTHHTDTQYF	TGTGCCAGCAGCCCTAGGGGGACACACCACACAGATACGCAGTATTTT
TRBJ1-6	TRBD1	TRBV28	-	CASSPPGQYNSPLHF	TGTGCCAGCAGCCCCCCGGGACAGTATAATTCACCCCTCCACTTT
TRBJ2-7	-	TRBV4-1	-	CASSHLGSRPYEQYF	TGCGCCAGCAGTCACCTCGGGAGTCGCCCCTACGAGCAGTACTTC
TRBJ1-2	-	TRBV6-1	-	CASRYASRGYTF	TGTGCCAGCCGATACGCCAGTCGTGGCTACACCTTC
TRBJ1-5	TRBD1	TRBV7-8	-	CASSLWTGGNQPQHF	TGTGCCAGCAGCCTCTGGACAGGGGGCAATCAGCCCCAGCATTTT
TRBJ2-4	TRBD2	TRBV7-9	-	CASSLVPLAGRAKNIQYF	TGTGCCAGCAGCTTAGTCCCTCTAGCGGGTCGAGCCAAAAACATTCAGTACTTC
TRBJ2-7	-	TRBV25-1	-	CASSDHGGYEQYF	TGTGCCAGCAGTGACCACGGGGGCTACGAGCAGTACTTC
TRBJ1-6	-	TRBV27	-	CASRRTGSSYNSPLHF	TGTGCCAGCCGTCGGACGGGGAGCTCCTATAATTCACCCCTCCACTTT
TRBJ2-5	-	TRBV5-1	-	CASSSQGETQYF	TGCGCCAGCAGCTCGCAGGGGGAGACCCAGTACTTC
TRBJ2-1	-	TRBV7-2	-	CASSIGVPNNEQFF	TGTGCCAGCAGTATAGGAGTCCCAAACAATGAGCAGTTCTTC
TRBJ2-1	TRBD2	TRBV7-9	once	CASSLVWSGGAHNEQFF	TGTGCCAGCAGCTTGGTCTGGAGCGGGGGGGCCCACAATGAGCAGTTCTTC
TRBJ1-1	TRBD1	TRBV25-1	-	CASSEYRGTANTEAFF	TGTGCCAGCAGTGAATATAGAGGGACAGCGAACACTGAAGCTTTCTTT
TRBJ1-3	-	TRBV19	-	CASSNGQRNTIYF	TGTGCCAGTAGTAACGGACAGAGAAACACCATATATTTT